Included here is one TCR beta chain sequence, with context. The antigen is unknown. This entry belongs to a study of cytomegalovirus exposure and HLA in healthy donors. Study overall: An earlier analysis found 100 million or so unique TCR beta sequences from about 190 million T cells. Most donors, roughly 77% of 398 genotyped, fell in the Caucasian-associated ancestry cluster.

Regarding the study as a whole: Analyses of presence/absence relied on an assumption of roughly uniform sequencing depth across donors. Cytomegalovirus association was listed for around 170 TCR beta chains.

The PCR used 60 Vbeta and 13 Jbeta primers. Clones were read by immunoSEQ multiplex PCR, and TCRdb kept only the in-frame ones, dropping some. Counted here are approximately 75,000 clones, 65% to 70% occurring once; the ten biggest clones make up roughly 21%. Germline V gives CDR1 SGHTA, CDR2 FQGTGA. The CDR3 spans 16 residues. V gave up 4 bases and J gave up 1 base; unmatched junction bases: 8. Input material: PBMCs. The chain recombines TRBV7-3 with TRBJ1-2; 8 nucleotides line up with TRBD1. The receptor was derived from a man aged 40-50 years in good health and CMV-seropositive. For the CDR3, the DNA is TGTGCCAGCAGCTCAGAGGGACAGGCAAGTAACTATGGCTACACCTTC. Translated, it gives CASSSEGQASNYGYTF.